This TCR beta chain was sequenced for a study of T cell repertoires in cytomegalovirus infection. Overall study: TCR beta signatures that were public indicated CMV infection and matching HLA type.

Study-level findings and limits: Carriage of CMV together with the relevant HLA was identifiable through cumulative public TCR beta family frequency. CMV-specific TCR beta clonotypes restricted by HLA-C dominated the ex vivo response.

Trimming removed 0 bases at V and 4 bases at J, with 6 bases between. CDR1 is SQVTM and CDR2 is ANQGSEA in the germline V gene. This CDR3 is 12 amino acids long. This clonotype was counted ten times or more. Its antigen is not known. In TCRdb, the reads were re-called with MiXCR into one record per CDR3 protein. The sample records about 130,000 distinct CDR3 sequences, more than 20% being singletons. The sequence was obtained from a human donor in good health (CMV status not recorded). Some clones in this sample may be carry-over from other donors' samples. Sequencing used PBMCs, sequenced either directly or after in vitro stimulation (not recorded which). The gene calls are TRBV29-1 and TRBJ1-1; D gene uncertain. The CDR3 region has the DNA TGCAGCGTTGAAGATGGCGCCACTGAAGCTTTCTTT. Its protein product is CSVEDGATEAFF.